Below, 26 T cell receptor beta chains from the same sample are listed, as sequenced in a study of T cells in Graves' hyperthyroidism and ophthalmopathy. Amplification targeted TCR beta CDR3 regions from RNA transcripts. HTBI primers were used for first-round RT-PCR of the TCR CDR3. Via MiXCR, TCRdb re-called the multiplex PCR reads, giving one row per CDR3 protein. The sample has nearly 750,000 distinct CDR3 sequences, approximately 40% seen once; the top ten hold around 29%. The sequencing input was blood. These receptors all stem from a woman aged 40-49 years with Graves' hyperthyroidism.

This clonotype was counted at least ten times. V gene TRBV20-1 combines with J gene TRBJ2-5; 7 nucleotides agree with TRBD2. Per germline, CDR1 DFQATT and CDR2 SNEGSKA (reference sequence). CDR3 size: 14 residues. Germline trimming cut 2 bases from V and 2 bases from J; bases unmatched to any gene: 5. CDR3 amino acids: CSARFTSAQETQYF. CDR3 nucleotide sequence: TGCAGTGCTAGATTCACTAGCGCGCAAGAGACCCAGTACTTC.

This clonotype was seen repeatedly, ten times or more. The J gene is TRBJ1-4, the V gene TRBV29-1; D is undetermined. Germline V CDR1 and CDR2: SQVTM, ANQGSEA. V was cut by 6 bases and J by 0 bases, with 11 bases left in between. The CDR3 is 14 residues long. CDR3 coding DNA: TGCAGCGTGACCGGAATAGCAACTAATGAAAAACTGTTTTTT. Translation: CSVTGIATNEKLFF.

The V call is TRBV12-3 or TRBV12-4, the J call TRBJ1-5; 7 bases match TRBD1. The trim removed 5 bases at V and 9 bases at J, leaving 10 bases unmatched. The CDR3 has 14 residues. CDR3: CASSPDRALGPQHF. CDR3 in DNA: TGTGCCAGCAGTCCAGACAGGGCTTTGGGGCCCCAGCATTTT.

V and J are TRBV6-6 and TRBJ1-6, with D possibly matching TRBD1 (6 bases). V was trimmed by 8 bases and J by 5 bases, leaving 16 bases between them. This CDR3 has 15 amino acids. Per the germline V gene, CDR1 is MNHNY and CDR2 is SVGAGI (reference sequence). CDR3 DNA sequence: TGTGCCAGCCGTATACAAGGACAGCATAATTCACCCCTCCACTTT. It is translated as CASRIQGQHNSPLHF.

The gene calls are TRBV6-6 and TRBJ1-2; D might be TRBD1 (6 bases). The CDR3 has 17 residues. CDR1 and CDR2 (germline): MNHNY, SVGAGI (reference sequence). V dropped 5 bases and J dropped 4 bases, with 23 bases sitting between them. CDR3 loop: CASSTSAGGGLGYGYTF. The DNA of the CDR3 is TGTGCCAGCAGTACCTCGGCCGGAGGGGGGCTCGGCTATGGCTACACCTTC.

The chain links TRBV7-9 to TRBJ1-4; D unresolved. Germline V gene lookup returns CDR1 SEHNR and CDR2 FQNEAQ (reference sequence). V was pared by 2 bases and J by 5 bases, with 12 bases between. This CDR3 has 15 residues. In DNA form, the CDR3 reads TGTGCCAGCAGCTTATTGGGCCAGGCGAATGAAAAACTGTTTTTT. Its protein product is CASSLLGQANEKLFF.

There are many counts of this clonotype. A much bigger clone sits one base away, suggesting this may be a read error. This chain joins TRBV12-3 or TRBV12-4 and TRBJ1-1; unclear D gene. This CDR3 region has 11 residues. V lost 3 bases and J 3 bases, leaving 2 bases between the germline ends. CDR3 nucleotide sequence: TGTGCCAGCAGTTTTTACACTGAAGCTTTCTTT. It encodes CASSFYTEAFF.

The CDR3 DNA follows: TGTGCCAGCAGCTTGAGGATCCGCGACACTGAAGCTTTCTTT. Amino acids: CASSLRIRDTEAFF. J is TRBJ1-1 and V is TRBV5-5; no reliable D call. The germline V and J ends were trimmed by 1 base and 3 bases, with 10 bases remaining between them. The CDR3 has 14 amino acids. CDR1 and CDR2 from the germline V gene are SGHKS and YYEKEE (reference sequence). The complete variable domain, with remaining parts taken from reference TRBV5-5 and TRBJ1-1, reads DAGVTQSPTHLIKTRGQQVTLRCSPISGHKSVSWYQQVLGQGPQFIFQYYEKEERGRGNFPDRFSARQFPNYSSELNVNALLLGDSALYLCASSLRIRDTEAFFGQGTRLTVV.

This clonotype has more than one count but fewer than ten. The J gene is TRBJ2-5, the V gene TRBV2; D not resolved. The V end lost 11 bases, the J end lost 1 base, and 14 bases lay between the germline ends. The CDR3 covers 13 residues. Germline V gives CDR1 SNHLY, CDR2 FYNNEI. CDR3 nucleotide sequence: TGTGCCTGTTCGGGTCTCTCCCAAGAGACCCAGTACTTC. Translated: CACSGLSQETQYF.

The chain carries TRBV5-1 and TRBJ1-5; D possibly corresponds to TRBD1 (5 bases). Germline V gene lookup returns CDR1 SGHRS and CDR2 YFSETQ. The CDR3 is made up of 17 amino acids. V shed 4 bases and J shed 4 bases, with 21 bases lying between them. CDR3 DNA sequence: TGCGCCAGCAGCCCCGACCGGCAGTCCGGGGCAAATCAGCCCCAGCATTTT. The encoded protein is CASSPDRQSGANQPQHF.

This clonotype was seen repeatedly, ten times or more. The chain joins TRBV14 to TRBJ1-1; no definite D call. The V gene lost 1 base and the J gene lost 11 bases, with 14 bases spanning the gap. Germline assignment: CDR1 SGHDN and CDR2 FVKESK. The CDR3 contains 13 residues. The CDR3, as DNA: TGTGCCAGCAGCCAAGGGTTTATCGGTGGCGCTTTCTTT. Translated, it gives CASSQGFIGGAFF.

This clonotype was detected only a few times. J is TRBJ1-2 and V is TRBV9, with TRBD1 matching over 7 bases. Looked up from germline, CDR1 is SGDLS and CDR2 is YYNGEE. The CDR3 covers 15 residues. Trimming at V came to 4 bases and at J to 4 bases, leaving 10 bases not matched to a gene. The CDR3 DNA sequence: TGTGCCAGCAGCCCACGGGACAGCCAATTCTATGGCTACACCTTC. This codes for CASSPRDSQFYGYTF.

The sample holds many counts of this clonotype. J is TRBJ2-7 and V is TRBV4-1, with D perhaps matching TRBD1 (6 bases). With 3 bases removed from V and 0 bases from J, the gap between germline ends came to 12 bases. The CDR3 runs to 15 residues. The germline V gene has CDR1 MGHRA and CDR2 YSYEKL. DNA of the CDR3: TGCGCCAGCAGCCAGGACAGTCCTCTCTCCTACGAGCAGTACTTC. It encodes CASSQDSPLSYEQYF.

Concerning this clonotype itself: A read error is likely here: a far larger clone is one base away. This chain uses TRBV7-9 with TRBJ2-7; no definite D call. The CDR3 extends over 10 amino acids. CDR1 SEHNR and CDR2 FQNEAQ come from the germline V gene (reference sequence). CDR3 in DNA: TGTGCCAGCAGGGTCTACGAGCGGTACTTC. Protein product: CASRVYERYF.

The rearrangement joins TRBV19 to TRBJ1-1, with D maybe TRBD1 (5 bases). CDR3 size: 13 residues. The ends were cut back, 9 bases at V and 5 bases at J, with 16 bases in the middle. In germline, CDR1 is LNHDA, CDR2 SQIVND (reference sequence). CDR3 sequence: CASNEGRATEAFF. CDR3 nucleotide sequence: TGTGCCAGCAATGAAGGCAGGGCGACTGAAGCTTTCTTT.

The CDR3 DNA reads as TGTGCCATCAGTGAGAAAGTGGACAGGGGGGTACGAGAAAAACTGTTTTTT. Its translation: CAISEKVDRGVREKLFF. The chain recombines TRBV10-3 with TRBJ1-4; 10 positions agree with TRBD1. The CDR3 covers 17 residues. The germline CDR1 and CDR2 sequences are ENHRY and SYGVKD. The junction had 11 bases not matched to a gene; V was cut back by 2 bases and J by 8 bases.

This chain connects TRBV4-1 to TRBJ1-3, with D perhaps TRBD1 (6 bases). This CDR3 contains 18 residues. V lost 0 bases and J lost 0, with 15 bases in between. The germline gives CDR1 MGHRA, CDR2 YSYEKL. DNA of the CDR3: TGCGCCAGCAGCCAAGATGCGAGGCAGGGGAACTCTGGAAACACCATATATTTT. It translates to CASSQDARQGNSGNTIYF.

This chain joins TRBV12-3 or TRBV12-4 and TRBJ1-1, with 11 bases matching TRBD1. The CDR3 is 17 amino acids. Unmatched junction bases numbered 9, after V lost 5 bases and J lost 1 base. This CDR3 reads CASSGRDRGSGNTEAFF. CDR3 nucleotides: TGTGCCAGCAGTGGCCGGGACAGGGGGTCGGGGAACACTGAAGCTTTCTTT.

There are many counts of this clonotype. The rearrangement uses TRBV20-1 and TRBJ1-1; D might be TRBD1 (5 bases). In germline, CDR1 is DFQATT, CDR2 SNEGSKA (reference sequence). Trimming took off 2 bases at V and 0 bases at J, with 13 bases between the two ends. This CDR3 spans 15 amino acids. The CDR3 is CSARIDSYMNTEAFF. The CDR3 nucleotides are TGCAGTGCTAGAATAGACAGTTACATGAACACTGAAGCTTTCTTT.

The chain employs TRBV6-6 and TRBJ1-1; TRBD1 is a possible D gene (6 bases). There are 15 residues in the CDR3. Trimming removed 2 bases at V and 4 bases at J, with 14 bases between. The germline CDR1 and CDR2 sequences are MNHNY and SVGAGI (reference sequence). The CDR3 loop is CASSYAAGEATEAFF. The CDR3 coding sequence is TGTGCCAGCAGTTACGCAGCAGGGGAGGCCACTGAAGCTTTCTTT.

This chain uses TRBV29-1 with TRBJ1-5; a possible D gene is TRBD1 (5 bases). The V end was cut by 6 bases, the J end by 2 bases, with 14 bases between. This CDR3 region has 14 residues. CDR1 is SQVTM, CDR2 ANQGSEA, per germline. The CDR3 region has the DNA TGCAGCGTGGCCCCGGGGCAGGGCAATCAGCCCCAGCATTTT. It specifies CSVAPGQGNQPQHF.

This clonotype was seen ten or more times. The CDR3 loop reads CASSQGNEKLFF. CDR3 nucleotides: TGTGCCAGCAGCCAAGGGAATGAAAAACTGTTTTTT. The chain recombines TRBV14 with TRBJ1-4, with no clear D. Trimming pared 1 base from V and 5 bases from J, leaving 2 bases between. The CDR3 has 12 residues. From germline, CDR1 is SGHDN and CDR2 FVKESK.

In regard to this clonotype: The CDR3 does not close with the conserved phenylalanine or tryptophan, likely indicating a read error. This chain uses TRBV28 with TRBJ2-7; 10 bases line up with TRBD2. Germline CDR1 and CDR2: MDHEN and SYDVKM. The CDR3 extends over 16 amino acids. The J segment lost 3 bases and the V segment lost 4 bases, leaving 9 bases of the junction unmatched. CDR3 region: CASSSPPGLADYEQYL. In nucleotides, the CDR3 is TGTGCCAGCAGTTCGCCTCCAGGACTAGCGGACTACGAGCAGTACCTC.

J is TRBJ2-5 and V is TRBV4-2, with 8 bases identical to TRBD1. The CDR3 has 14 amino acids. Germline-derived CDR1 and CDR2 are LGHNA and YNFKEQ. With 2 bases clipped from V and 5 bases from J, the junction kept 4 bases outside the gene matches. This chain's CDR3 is CASSQHRGWETQYF. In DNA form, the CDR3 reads TGTGCCAGCAGCCAACACAGGGGGTGGGAGACCCAGTACTTC.

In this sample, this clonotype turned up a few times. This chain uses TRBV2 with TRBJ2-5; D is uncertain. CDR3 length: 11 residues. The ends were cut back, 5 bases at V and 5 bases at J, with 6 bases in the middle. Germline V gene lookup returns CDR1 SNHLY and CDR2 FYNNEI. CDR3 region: CASSPYETQYF. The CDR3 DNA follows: TGTGCCAGCAGTCCTTATGAGACCCAGTACTTC.

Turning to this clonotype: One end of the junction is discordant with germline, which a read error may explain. CDR3 in amino acids: CASSVESNQPRHF. The CDR3 coding sequence is TGTGCCAGCAGCGTAGAGAGCAATCAGCCCCGGCATTTT. This chain links TRBV9 with TRBJ1-5, with no clear D. Germline lookup yields CDR1 SGDLS and CDR2 YYNGEE. The CDR3 totals 13 residues.